The 23 T cell receptor beta chains below come from one sample, sequenced in a study of blood T cell repertoires in COVID-19. Profiled with immunoSEQ multiplex PCR; TCRdb holds only in-frame clones, not every one. This table holds approximately 190,000 clones, roughly 82% found once. The sequencing sample was made of peripheral blood. Source of these receptors: a woman aged 60-70 years with COVID-19, enrolled during active disease.

This clone showed up many times. V is TRBV6-4 and J is TRBJ2-3, with D perhaps matching TRBD2 (7 bases). Germline values: CDR1 MRHNA, CDR2 SNTAGT. Trimming took off 2 bases at V and 0 bases at J, with 9 bases between the two ends. The CDR3 loop spans 15 amino acids. The CDR3 DNA follows: TGTGCCAGCAGTGACGGGGGGGCTAGCACAGATACGCAGTATTTT. Amino acid sequence: CASSDGGASTDTQYF.

Remarks on this clone: This sample also contains other DNA sequences that code for the same CDR3. This rearrangement joins TRBV7-9 to TRBJ2-2; weak D call: TRBD1 (5 bases). The V end lost 0 bases, the J end lost 1 base, and 6 bases lay between the germline ends. This CDR3 region has 15 residues. Germline V CDR1 and CDR2: SEHNR, FQNEAQ (reference sequence). The CDR3 sequence is CASSLARGNTGELFF. CDR3 sequence (DNA): TGTGCCAGCAGCTTAGCTAGGGGGAACACCGGGGAGCTGTTTTTT.

V and J are TRBV28 and TRBJ1-5; D gene unclear. The length of the CDR3 is 13 residues. Trimming cost V 3 bases and J 5 bases, with 8 bases left between them. CDR1 and CDR2 from the germline V gene are MDHEN and SYDVKM. Here the CDR3 reads CASSFERYQPQHF. CDR3 nucleotide sequence: TGTGCCAGCAGTTTTGAGAGATATCAGCCCCAGCATTTT.

The genes are TRBV11-2 and TRBJ2-7; TRBD2 matches at 8 bases. CDR1 and CDR2 from the germline V gene are SGHAT and FQNNGV. The trim removed 0 bases at V and 3 bases at J, leaving 7 bases unmatched. The CDR3 totals 16 residues. CDR3 sequence reads: CASSLDAGLGGYEQYF. The CDR3 coding sequence is TGTGCCAGCAGCTTAGATGCGGGACTAGGCGGCTACGAGCAGTACTTC.

CDR3 region: CASSPDRDPSGNTIYF. CDR3 sequence (DNA): TGTGCCAGCAGCCCAGACAGGGATCCTTCTGGAAACACCATATATTTT. V is TRBV9 and J is TRBJ1-3; 7 bases fit TRBD1. The V and J ends lost 4 bases and 1 base, in that order; junction bases with no gene match: 8. This CDR3 is 16 amino acids long. Germline V gene sequence: CDR1 SGDLS, CDR2 YYNGEE.

The chain has TRBV7-2 and TRBJ2-5; D remains ambiguous. CDR3 size: 13 residues. Deletions cut 4 bases from V and 9 bases from J, with 15 bases between. CDR1 is SGHTA and CDR2 is FQGNSA in the germline V gene. The CDR3 protein is CASSYTRRSPQYF. The DNA of the CDR3 is TGTGCCAGCAGCTATACGCGTCGCTCCCCCCAGTACTTC.

This chain joins TRBV6-6 and TRBJ2-7, with TRBD1 identical over 9 bases. Trimming cost V 6 bases and J 5 bases; bases outside gene matches: 5. CDR3 length: 13 amino acids. Germline V gives CDR1 MNHNY, CDR2 SVGAGI (reference sequence). Here the CDR3 reads CASRGQGTHEQYV. CDR3 nucleotides: TGTGCCAGCAGGGGACAGGGAACCCACGAGCAGTACGTC.

The CDR3 spells CASSPDRVNQPQHF. DNA for the CDR3: TGTGCCAGCTCACCAGACAGGGTAAACCAGCCCCAGCATTTT. This chain uses TRBV18 with TRBJ1-5; TRBD1 aligns across 7 bases. The CDR3 is 14 residues long. Germline V gene sequence: CDR1 KGHSH, CDR2 LQKENI. The V gene end was trimmed by 2 bases and the J gene end by 7 bases; junction bases not matched to a gene: 5.

This clone was detected only once. CDR3 amino acids: CASSLAIPGQGSFGGYTF. Here the CDR3 DNA reads TGTGCCAGCAGCTTAGCTATTCCGGGACAGGGGAGTTTTGGTGGCTACACCTTC. The chain recombines TRBV7-2 with TRBJ1-2; TRBD1 agrees at 10 bases. CDR1 is SGHTA and CDR2 is FQGNSA in the germline V gene. With 0 bases clipped from V and 7 bases from J, the junction kept 14 bases outside the gene matches. The CDR3 runs to 18 residues.

As to this clone: The junction does not match germline at one end; this may be a read error. The chain combines TRBV12-3 or TRBV12-4 with TRBJ2-1; D gene unclear. The CDR3 is 12 residues long. CDR3 protein: CASSFSHNEQFF. The CDR3 nucleotides are TGTGCCAGCAGTTTCTCCCACAATGAGCAGTTCTTC.

This sequence joins TRBV5-5 and TRBJ1-1; 7 bases line up with TRBD1. This CDR3 is built from 12 residues. Germline V CDR1 and CDR2: SGHKS, YYEKEE (reference sequence). The V segment lost 3 bases and the J segment 11 bases; nucleotides outside the gene matches: 7. DNA for the CDR3: TGTGCCAGCAGCTGGGACAGAAGGTCCGCTTTCTTT. It codes for CASSWDRRSAFF.

The chain is built from TRBV19 and TRBJ1-1; possibly TRBD1 for D (5 bases). With 7 bases removed from V and 4 bases from J, the gap between germline ends came to 10 bases. The CDR3 spans 12 residues. The germline gives CDR1 LNHDA, CDR2 SQIVND (reference sequence). The CDR3 here is CASMIGATEAFF. Here the CDR3 DNA reads TGTGCCAGTATGATAGGGGCCACTGAAGCTTTCTTT.

This clone showed up just once. The chain couples TRBV5-4 to TRBJ2-1; D is possibly TRBD2 (5 bases). CDR1 is SGHNT and CDR2 is YYREEE in the germline V gene (reference sequence). The V and J ends lost 2 bases and 7 bases respectively, with 16 bases between them. This CDR3 region has 15 residues. DNA of the CDR3: TGTGCCAGCAGCTTTGACGGGAAGGCTGAGAATGAGCAGTTCTTC. It is translated as CASSFDGKAENEQFF. The full variable domain, rest sourced from reference TRBV5-4 and TRBJ2-1, is ETGVTQSPTHLIKTRGQQVTLRCSSQSGHNTVSWYQQALGQGPQFIFQYYREEENGRGNFPPRFSGLQFPNYSSELNVNALELDDSALYLCASSFDGKAENEQFFGPGTRLTVL.

This clone was detected once. The genes are TRBV19 and TRBJ1-4; D is unresolved. Germline V gene data show CDR1 as LNHDA and CDR2 as SQIVND (reference sequence). CDR3 length: 14 residues. With 3 bases removed from V and 4 bases from J, the gap between germline ends came to 9 bases. In nucleotides, the CDR3 is TGTGCCAGTAGTATGCGACTGCATAATGAAAAACTGTTTTTT. This codes for CASSMRLHNEKLFF.

The chain links TRBV9 to TRBJ1-1, with TRBD1 identical over 7 bases. V lost 4 bases, J lost 4 bases, and 7 bases stayed unmatched. CDR3 size: 14 residues. The germline gives CDR1 SGDLS, CDR2 YYNGEE. The CDR3 DNA follows: TGTGCCAGCAGCACACAGGGGCTCGGCACTGAAGCTTTCTTT. Residues: CASSTQGLGTEAFF.

The chain recombines TRBV9 with TRBJ2-1; TRBD2 is a possible D gene (7 bases). CDR1 and CDR2 from the germline V gene are SGDLS and YYNGEE. The V end was cut by 0 bases, the J end by 7 bases, with 20 bases between. The CDR3 covers 17 residues. DNA of the CDR3: TGTGCCAGCAGCGTAGACTTTCCTAGCGGAGGGGGAAATGAGCAGTTCTTC. Its protein product is CASSVDFPSGGGNEQFF. Full variable domain (remainder filled in from reference TRBV9 and TRBJ2-1): DSGVTQTPKHLITATGQRVTLRCSPRSGDLSVYWYQQSLDQGLQFLIQYYNGEERAKGNILERFSAQQFPDLHSELNLSSLELGDSALYFCASSVDFPSGGGNEQFFGPGTRLTVL.

This clone was observed a single time. V usage is TRBV5-1 and J usage is TRBJ2-7, with 8 bases lining up with TRBD2. The germline V gene has CDR1 SGHRS and CDR2 YFSETQ. This CDR3 contains 17 residues. J was trimmed by 0 bases and V by 0 bases; bases with no gene match: 8. The CDR3 bases are TGCGCCAGCAGCTTGGCCCCGGGGGGGGAAATCTCCTACGAGCAGTACTTC. It translates to CASSLAPGGEISYEQYF.

The chain joins TRBV27 to TRBJ2-5; D is ambiguous. The V end lost 5 bases, the J end lost 5 bases, and 18 bases lay between the germline ends. Germline V gives CDR1 MNHEY, CDR2 SMNVEV (reference sequence). The CDR3 is 15 residues long. The CDR3 nucleotides are TGTGCCAGCAGTCCCCGCCAGAAGAGGTGGGAGACCCAGTACTTC. Translation: CASSPRQKRWETQYF.

The V gene is TRBV12-3 or TRBV12-4, the J gene TRBJ1-2; maybe TRBD1 (6 bases). Trimming left V 8 bases short and J 8 bases short, with 15 bases between. The CDR3 extends over 12 amino acids. The CDR3, as DNA: TGTGCCAGCCTGGGGGGGGCATGGGGCTACACCTTC. Translation gives CASLGGAWGYTF.

The J gene is TRBJ2-7, the V gene TRBV29-1; 7 bases line up with TRBD1. The V gene's germline CDR1 is SQVTM and CDR2 ANQGSEA. The CDR3 loop spans 11 amino acids. V lost 6 bases and J lost 9; bases outside the gene matches: 8. Here the CDR3 DNA reads TGCAGCGTGGGACAGCCCCCTTTGCAGTACGTC. Translating gives CSVGQPPLQYV.

The chain couples TRBV5-6 to TRBJ2-2; 9 bases fit TRBD1. Germline V gene sequence: CDR1 SGHDT, CDR2 YYEEEE. The ends lost 4 bases at V and 6 bases at J; junction bases unmatched: 1. The CDR3 covers 13 residues. CDR3: CASSRTGAGELFF. In nucleotides, the CDR3 is TGTGCCAGCAGCCGGACAGGGGCCGGGGAGCTGTTTTTT.

The chain combines TRBV19 with TRBJ1-1; 7 bases match TRBD1. The CDR3 spans 14 residues. Germline values: CDR1 LNHDA, CDR2 SQIVND (reference sequence). After removal of 5 bases from V and 0 bases from J, the junction contained 3 bases not matched to a gene. DNA for the CDR3: TGTGCCAGTAGTCAGGGGGTGATGAACACTGAAGCTTTCTTT. Translated: CASSQGVMNTEAFF.

The chain carries TRBV29-1 and TRBJ2-5, with TRBD2 identical over 7 bases. The CDR3 length is 12 residues. V lost 4 bases and J lost 4; bases outside the gene matches: 3. CDR1 and CDR2 (germline): SQVTM, ANQGSEA. The CDR3 DNA sequence: TGCAGCGTTGGACTAGCTTTAGAGACCCAGTACTTC. Its protein is CSVGLALETQYF.